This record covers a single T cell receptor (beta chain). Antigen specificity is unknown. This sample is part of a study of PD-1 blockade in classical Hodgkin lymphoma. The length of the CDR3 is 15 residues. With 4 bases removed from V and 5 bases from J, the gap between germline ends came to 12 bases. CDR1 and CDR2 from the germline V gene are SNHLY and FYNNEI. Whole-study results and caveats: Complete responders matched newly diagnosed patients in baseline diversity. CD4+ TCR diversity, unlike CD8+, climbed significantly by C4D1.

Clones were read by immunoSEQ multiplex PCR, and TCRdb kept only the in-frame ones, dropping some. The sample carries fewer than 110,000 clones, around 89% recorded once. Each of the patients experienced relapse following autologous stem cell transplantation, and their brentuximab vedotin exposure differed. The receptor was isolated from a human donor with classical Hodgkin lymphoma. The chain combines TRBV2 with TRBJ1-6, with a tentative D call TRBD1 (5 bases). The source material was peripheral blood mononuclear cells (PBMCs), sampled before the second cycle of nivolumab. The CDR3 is CASSVAGVDNSPLHF. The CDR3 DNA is TGTGCCAGCAGTGTGGCGGGGGTGGATAATTCACCCCTCCACTTT. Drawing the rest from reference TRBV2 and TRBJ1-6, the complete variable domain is EPEVTQTPSHQVTQMGQEVILRCVPISNHLYFYWYRQILGQKVEFLVSFYNNEISEKSEIFDDQFSVERPDGSNFTLKIRSTKLEDSAMYFCASSVAGVDNSPLHFGNGTRLTVT.